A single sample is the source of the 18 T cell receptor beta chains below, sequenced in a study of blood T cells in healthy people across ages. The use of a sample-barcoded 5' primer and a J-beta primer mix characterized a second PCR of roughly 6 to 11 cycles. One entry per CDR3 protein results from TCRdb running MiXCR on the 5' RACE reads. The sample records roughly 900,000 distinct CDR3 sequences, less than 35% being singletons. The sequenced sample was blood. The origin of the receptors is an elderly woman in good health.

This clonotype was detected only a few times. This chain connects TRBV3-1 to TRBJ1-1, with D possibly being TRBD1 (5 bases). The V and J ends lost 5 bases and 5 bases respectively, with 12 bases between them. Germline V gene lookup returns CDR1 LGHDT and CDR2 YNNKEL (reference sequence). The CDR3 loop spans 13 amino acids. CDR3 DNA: TGTGCCAGCAGCGATCAGGGTATAACTGAAGCTTTCTTT. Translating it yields CASSDQGITEAFF.

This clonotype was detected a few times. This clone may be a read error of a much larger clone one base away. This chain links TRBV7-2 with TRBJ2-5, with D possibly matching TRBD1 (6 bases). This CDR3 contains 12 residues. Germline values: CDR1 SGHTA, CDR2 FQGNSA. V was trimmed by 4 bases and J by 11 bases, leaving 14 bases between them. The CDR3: CASSYNRVEQYF. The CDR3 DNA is TGTGCCAGCAGCTACAACAGGGTTGAGCAGTACTTC.

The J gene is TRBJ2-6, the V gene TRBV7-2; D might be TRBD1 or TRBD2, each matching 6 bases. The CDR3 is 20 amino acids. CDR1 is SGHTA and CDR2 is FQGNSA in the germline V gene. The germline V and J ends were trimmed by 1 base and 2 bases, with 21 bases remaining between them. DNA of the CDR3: TGTGCCAGCAGCTTAGGCTGGGGGGCGGTGGTCTTCCCTGGGGCCAACGTCCTGACTTTC. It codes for CASSLGWGAVVFPGANVLTF.

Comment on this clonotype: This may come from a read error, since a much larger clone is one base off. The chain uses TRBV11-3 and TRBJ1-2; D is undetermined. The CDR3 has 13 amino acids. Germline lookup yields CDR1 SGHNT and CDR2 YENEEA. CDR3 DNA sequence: TGTGCCAGCATCTTAGATCTATTTAATGGTTACACCTTC. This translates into CASILDLFNGYTF.

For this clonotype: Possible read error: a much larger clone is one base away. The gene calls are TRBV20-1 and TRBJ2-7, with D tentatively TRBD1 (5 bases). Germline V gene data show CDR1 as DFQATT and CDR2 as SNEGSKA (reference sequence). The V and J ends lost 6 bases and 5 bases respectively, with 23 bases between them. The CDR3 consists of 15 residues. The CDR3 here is CSAYPLGRDTDEQYF. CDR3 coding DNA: TGCAGTGCCTATCCACTGGGCAGGGATACTGACGAGCAGTACTTC.

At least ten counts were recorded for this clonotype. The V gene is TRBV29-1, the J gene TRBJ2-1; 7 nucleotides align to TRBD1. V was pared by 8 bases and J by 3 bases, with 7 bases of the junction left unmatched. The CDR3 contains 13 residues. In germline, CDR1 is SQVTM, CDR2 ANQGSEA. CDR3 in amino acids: CSLRGPRYNEQFF. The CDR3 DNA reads TGCAGCCTGAGGGGGCCCCGCTACAATGAGCAGTTCTTC.

In DNA, the CDR3 is TGTGCCGGTAATAAAGGAAGGACCGGGGAGCTGTTTTTT. It encodes CAGNKGRTGELFF. The chain couples TRBV6-2 or TRBV6-3 to TRBJ2-2; D remains unclear. V lost 11 bases to trimming and J lost 5 bases, with 15 bases between them. Germline V CDR1 and CDR2: MNHEY, SVGEGT. The CDR3 is 13 amino acids.

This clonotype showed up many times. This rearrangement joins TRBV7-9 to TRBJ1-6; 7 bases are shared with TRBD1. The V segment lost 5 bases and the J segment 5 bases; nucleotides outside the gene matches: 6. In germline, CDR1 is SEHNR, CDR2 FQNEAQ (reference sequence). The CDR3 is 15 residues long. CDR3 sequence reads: CASSPWGQNNSPLHF. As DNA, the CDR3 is TGTGCCAGCAGCCCCTGGGGACAGAATAATTCACCCCTCCACTTT.

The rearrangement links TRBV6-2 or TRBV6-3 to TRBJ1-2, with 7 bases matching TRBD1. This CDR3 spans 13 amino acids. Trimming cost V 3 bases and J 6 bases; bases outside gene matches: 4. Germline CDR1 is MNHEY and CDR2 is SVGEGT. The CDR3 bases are TGTGCCAGCAGTTATAACAGGGGTGATGGCTACACCTTC. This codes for CASSYNRGDGYTF.

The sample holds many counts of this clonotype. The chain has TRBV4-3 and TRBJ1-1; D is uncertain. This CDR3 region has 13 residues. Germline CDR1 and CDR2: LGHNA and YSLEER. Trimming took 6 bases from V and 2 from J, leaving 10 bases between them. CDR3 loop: CASRGNSNTEAFF. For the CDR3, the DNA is TGCGCCAGCAGGGGCAACAGCAACACTGAAGCTTTCTTT.

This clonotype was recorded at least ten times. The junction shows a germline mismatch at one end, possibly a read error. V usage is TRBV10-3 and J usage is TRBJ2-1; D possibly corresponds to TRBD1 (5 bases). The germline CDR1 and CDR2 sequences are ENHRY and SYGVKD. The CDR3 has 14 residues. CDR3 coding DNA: TGTGCCACCAGTCACCTGGGGCAGAGCGATGAGCAGTTCTTC. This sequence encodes CATSHLGQSDEQFF.

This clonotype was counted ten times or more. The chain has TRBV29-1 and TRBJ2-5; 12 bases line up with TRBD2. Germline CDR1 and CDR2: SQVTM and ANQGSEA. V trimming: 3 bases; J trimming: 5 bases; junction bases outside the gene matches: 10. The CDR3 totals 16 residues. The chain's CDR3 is CSVEGSRLAGAETQYF. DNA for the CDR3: TGCAGCGTTGAGGGCTCTAGACTAGCGGGGGCGGAGACCCAGTACTTC.

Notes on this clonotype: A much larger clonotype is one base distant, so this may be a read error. The CDR3 here is CSASRPSGGPSYNEQSF. In nucleotides, the CDR3 is TGCAGTGCTAGTCGTCCTAGCGGGGGACCATCCTACAATGAGCAGTCCTTC. This chain uses TRBV20-1 with TRBJ2-1; 10 bases map to TRBD2. This CDR3 contains 17 residues. Per germline, CDR1 DFQATT and CDR2 SNEGSKA (reference sequence).

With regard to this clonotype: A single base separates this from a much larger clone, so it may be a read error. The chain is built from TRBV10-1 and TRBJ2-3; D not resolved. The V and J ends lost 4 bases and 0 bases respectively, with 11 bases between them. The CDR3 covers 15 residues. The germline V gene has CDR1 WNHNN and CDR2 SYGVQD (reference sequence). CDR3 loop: CASSGGSSSTDTQYF. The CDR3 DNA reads TGCGCCAGCAGTGGAGGATCGTCTAGCACAGATACGCAGTATTTT.

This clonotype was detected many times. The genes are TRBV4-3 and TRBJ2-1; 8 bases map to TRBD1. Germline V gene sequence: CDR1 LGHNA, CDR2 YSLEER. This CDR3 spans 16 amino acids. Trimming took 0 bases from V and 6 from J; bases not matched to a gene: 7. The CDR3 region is CASSQETGTGRNEQFF. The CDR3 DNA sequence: TGCGCCAGCAGCCAAGAGACCGGGACAGGCCGCAATGAGCAGTTCTTC.

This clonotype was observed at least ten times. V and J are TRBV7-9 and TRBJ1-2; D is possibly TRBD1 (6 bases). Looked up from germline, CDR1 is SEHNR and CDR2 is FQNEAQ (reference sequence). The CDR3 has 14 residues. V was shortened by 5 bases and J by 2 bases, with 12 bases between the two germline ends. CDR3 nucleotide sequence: TGTGCCAGCAGCCTAATGGGACAAAACTATGGCTACACCTTC. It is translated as CASSLMGQNYGYTF. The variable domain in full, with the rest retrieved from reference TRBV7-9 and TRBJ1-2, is DTGVSQNPRHKITKRGQNVTFRCDPISEHNRLYWYRQTLGQGPEFLTYFQNEAQLEKSRLLSDRFSAERPKGSFSTLEIQRTEQGDSAMYLCASSLMGQNYGYTFGSGTRLTVV.

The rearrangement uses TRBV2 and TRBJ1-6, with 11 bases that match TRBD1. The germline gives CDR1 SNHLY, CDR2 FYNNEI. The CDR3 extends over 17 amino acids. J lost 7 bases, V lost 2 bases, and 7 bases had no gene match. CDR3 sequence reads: CASSEKADRGQNSPLHF. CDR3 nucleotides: TGTGCCAGCAGTGAAAAAGCGGACAGGGGGCAGAATTCACCCCTCCACTTT.

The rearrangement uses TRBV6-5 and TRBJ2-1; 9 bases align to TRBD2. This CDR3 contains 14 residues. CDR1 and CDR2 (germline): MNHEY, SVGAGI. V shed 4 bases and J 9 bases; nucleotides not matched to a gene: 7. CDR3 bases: TGTGCCAGCAGTTCTGGCGGGGGGGCGATTGAGCAGTTCTTC. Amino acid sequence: CASSSGGGAIEQFF.